These 32 T cell receptor beta chains originate from one sample sequenced in a study of shared clonotypes between healthy human individuals (dated by TCRdb to the early 2020s). Libraries were constructed by the immunoSEQ multiplex PCR assay. TCRdb mirrors the immuneACCESS table, restricted to in-frame sequences. Some clones are absent from its copies; in checked studies, under half trace to an unresolved V gene, and the reason for the others is unknown. In this sample the table shows millions of clones, 90% to 95% of which occur a single time. Roughly 0.14% of the sample is held by the ten biggest clonotypes. The sequenced sample was naive CD4+ T cells sorted from blood. The intended sense of this specimen's cell subset or site label: CD45RA+ positively selected. These receptors originate from a man younger than 30 in good health.

The chain combines TRBV7-9 with TRBJ1-2; D might be TRBD1 (5 bases). This CDR3 contains 13 residues. Germline V CDR1 and CDR2: SEHNR, FQNEAQ (reference sequence). The V gene lost 5 bases and the J gene lost 8 bases, with 15 bases spanning the gap. The CDR3 reads CASSPRDGEGYTF. For the CDR3, the DNA is TGTGCCAGCAGCCCTCGGGACGGAGAAGGCTACACCTTC.

The V and J genes are TRBV6-5 and TRBJ2-3; D perhaps matches TRBD2 (6 bases). The CDR3 runs 15 residues. The V end was cut by 6 bases, the J end by 5 bases, with 18 bases between. The germline V gene has CDR1 MNHEY and CDR2 SVGAGI. As DNA, the CDR3 is TGTGCCAGCAGCCGTACTCGGGAGAGGGGAGATACGCAGTATTTT. It specifies CASSRTRERGDTQYF.

The chain is built from TRBV5-1 and TRBJ2-6; D not resolved. Per the germline V gene, CDR1 is SGHRS and CDR2 is YFSETQ. Trimming took 5 bases from V and 0 from J, leaving 12 bases between them. This CDR3 comprises 16 residues. The CDR3 loop is CASSFDTLSGANVLTF. Here the CDR3 DNA reads TGCGCCAGCAGTTTTGACACACTCTCTGGGGCCAACGTCCTGACTTTC. The full variable domain, completed using reference TRBV5-1 and TRBJ2-6, is KAGVTQTPRYLIKTRGQQVTLSCSPISGHRSVSWYQQTPGQGLQFLFEYFSETQRNKGNFPGRFSGRQFSNSRSEMNVSTLELGDSALYLCASSFDTLSGANVLTFGAGSRLTVL.

The chain uses TRBV7-2 and TRBJ2-5; D could derive from TRBD1 or TRBD2 (5 bases each). CDR3 length equals 15 residues. The germline V gene encodes CDR1 SGHTA and CDR2 FQGNSA. Trimming took off 5 bases at V and 7 bases at J, with 20 bases between the two ends. The CDR3 region is CASSPYTGTIGTQYF. CDR3 coding DNA: TGTGCCAGCAGCCCATATACCGGGACCATTGGGACCCAGTACTTC.

The chain uses TRBV7-2 and TRBJ1-1; D is unclear. Germline V CDR1 and CDR2: SGHTA, FQGNSA. This CDR3 is 15 amino acids long. The V gene lost 1 base and the J gene lost 3 bases, with 12 bases spanning the gap. The CDR3 here is CASSLGMSRHTEAFF. CDR3 sequence (DNA): TGTGCCAGCAGCTTAGGAATGTCTAGGCACACTGAAGCTTTCTTT.

This clone was observed a handful of times. The chain joins TRBV7-6 to TRBJ2-2; D remains unclear. CDR3 length equals 14 residues. The ends were cut back, 1 base at V and 4 bases at J, with 7 bases in the middle. Germline values: CDR1 SGHVS, CDR2 FNYEAQ. The CDR3 here is CASSLVISTGELFF. The CDR3, as DNA: TGTGCCAGCAGCTTAGTCATCTCCACCGGGGAGCTGTTTTTT. The variable domain in full, completed from reference TRBV7-6 and TRBJ2-2, reads GAGVSQSPRYKVTKRGQDVALRCDPISGHVSLYWYRQALGQGPEFLTYFNYEAQQDKSGLPNDRFSAERPEGSISTLTIQRTEQRDSAMYRCASSLVISTGELFFGEGSRLTVL.

The V and J genes are TRBV27 and TRBJ2-7; TRBD1 might be the D (6 bases). The CDR3 is 13 residues long. The V and J ends lost 5 bases and 3 bases respectively, with 11 bases between them. The V gene's germline CDR1 is MNHEY and CDR2 SMNVEV (reference sequence). The CDR3 reads CASSPVQGYEQYF. CDR3 bases: TGTGCCAGCAGTCCAGTACAGGGCTACGAGCAGTACTTC.

This sequence joins TRBV4-1 and TRBJ1-1; no clear D. Trimming stripped 2 bases from V and 1 base from J, with 14 bases between. CDR1 MGHRA and CDR2 YSYEKL come from the germline V gene. CDR3 size: 16 residues. The CDR3 region is CASSQSPAGSNTEAFF. In DNA, the CDR3 is TGCGCCAGCAGCCAAAGTCCGGCGGGATCGAACACTGAAGCTTTCTTT.

J is TRBJ1-1 and V is TRBV11-2; D is uncertain. The V and J ends lost 1 base and 2 bases respectively, with 11 bases between them. In germline, CDR1 is SGHAT, CDR2 FQNNGV. This CDR3 is 15 amino acids long. CDR3 nucleotide sequence: TGTGCCAGCAGCTTAGTGAGGGCGGTTAACACTGAAGCTTTCTTT. This sequence encodes CASSLVRAVNTEAFF.

In DNA form, the CDR3 reads TGTGCCAGCAGTCCCGGGGACAGGTCCGAAAAACTGTTTTTT. It encodes CASSPGDRSEKLFF. J is TRBJ1-4 and V is TRBV6-5, with TRBD1 matching 8 bases. The ends lost 5 bases at V and 8 bases at J; junction bases unmatched: 7. Germline lookup yields CDR1 MNHEY and CDR2 SVGAGI. CDR3 length: 14 residues.

The rearrangement joins TRBV5-1 to TRBJ2-7; D might be TRBD2 (7 bases). Germline V gene lookup returns CDR1 SGHRS and CDR2 YFSETQ. V lost 4 bases and J lost 2, with 10 bases in between. This CDR3 has 13 residues. The CDR3: CASSEGGTYEQYF. CDR3 nucleotides: TGCGCCAGCAGCGAGGGGGGGACCTACGAGCAGTACTTC.

The chain couples TRBV6-1 to TRBJ1-2; possible D gene TRBD1, 5 bases. The CDR3 length is 15 residues. The germline gives CDR1 MNHNS, CDR2 SASEGT. Trimming took off 1 base at V and 6 bases at J, with 15 bases between the two ends. The DNA for the CDR3 is TGTGCCAGCAGTGAAGTTGGACATTCTTCCGATGGCTACACCTTC. Protein product: CASSEVGHSSDGYTF.

On this clone: The sample contains more than one DNA sequence encoding this CDR3. The chain employs TRBV10-3 and TRBJ2-7, with no clear D. In germline, CDR1 is ENHRY, CDR2 SYGVKD. This CDR3 comprises 12 residues. V lost 3 bases to trimming and J lost 0 bases, with 3 bases between them. The CDR3 DNA reads TGTGCCATCAGTGAATCCTCCTACGAGCAGTACTTC. Its translation: CAISESSYEQYF.

The chain has TRBV4-1 and TRBJ1-2; D may be TRBD1 (5 bases). CDR1 and CDR2 from the germline V gene are MGHRA and YSYEKL. This CDR3 region has 16 residues. Trimming took off 2 bases at V and 2 bases at J, with 15 bases between the two ends. This chain's CDR3 is CASSQITPGRNYGYTF. CDR3 in DNA: TGCGCCAGCAGCCAAATTACACCGGGACGGAACTATGGCTACACCTTC.

The chain carries TRBV5-1 and TRBJ2-2, with D uncertain. This CDR3 region has 15 residues. V was shortened by 0 bases and J by 8 bases, with 14 bases between the two germline ends. Germline lookup yields CDR1 SGHRS and CDR2 YFSETQ. The CDR3 region is CASSLVLAPGGELFF. In nucleotides, the CDR3 is TGCGCCAGCAGCTTGGTACTCGCCCCTGGTGGGGAGCTGTTTTTT. The variable domain in full, completed from reference TRBV5-1 and TRBJ2-2, reads KAGVTQTPRYLIKTRGQQVTLSCSPISGHRSVSWYQQTPGQGLQFLFEYFSETQRNKGNFPGRFSGRQFSNSRSEMNVSTLELGDSALYLCASSLVLAPGGELFFGEGSRLTVL.

Comment on this clone: Compared with germline, one end of the junction differs, possibly owing to a read error. This rearrangement joins TRBV4-3 to TRBJ1-4; unclear D gene. This CDR3 has 16 amino acids. Germline CDR1 and CDR2: LGHNA and YSLEER. CDR3 DNA sequence: TGCGCCAGCGGCCAAGAACAGACCGCAACTAATGAAAAACTGTTTTTT. It yields the protein CASGQEQTATNEKLFF.

This clone was observed once. The DNA of the CDR3 is TGTGCCAGCAGCTTCCCAGTGGGCATCCGAGAGACAGCTTTCTTT. Translation gives CASSFPVGIRETAFF. J is TRBJ1-1 and V is TRBV7-9; D not resolved. The germline V gene has CDR1 SEHNR and CDR2 FQNEAQ (reference sequence). The germline V and J ends were trimmed by 3 bases and 10 bases, with 21 bases remaining between them. The CDR3 extends over 15 amino acids.

The CDR3 sequence: CASSYLGEGEQFF. The DNA of the CDR3 is TGTGCCAGCAGTTACCTTGGGGAGGGTGAGCAGTTCTTC. The chain has TRBV6-6 and TRBJ2-1; 7 nucleotides agree with TRBD2. Looked up from germline, CDR1 is MNHNY and CDR2 is SVGAGI (reference sequence). The CDR3 length is 13 residues. V lost 2 bases to trimming and J lost 9 bases; unmatched junction nucleotides: 4.

This clone was seen once. The chain couples TRBV19 to TRBJ2-1; 10 nucleotides align to TRBD2. The ends lost 3 bases at V and 3 bases at J; junction bases unmatched: 8. This CDR3 has 17 amino acids. In germline, CDR1 is LNHDA, CDR2 SQIVND (reference sequence). CDR3 DNA: TGTGCCAGTAGTATCTGGGCTAGCGGGAGTGGCTACAATGAGCAGTTCTTC. Residues: CASSIWASGSGYNEQFF. Filled out from reference TRBV19 and TRBJ2-1, the complete variable domain reads DGGITQSPKYLFRKEGQNVTLSCEQNLNHDAMYWYRQDPGQGLRLIYYSQIVNDFQKGDIAEGYSVSREKKESFPLTVTSAQKNPTAFYLCASSIWASGSGYNEQFFGPGTRLTVL.

This chain joins TRBV7-2 and TRBJ2-5, with D possibly being TRBD2 (6 bases). The last part of the DNA fits TRBJ2-7 better; the J call may be wrong. CDR1 is SGHTA, CDR2 FQGNSA, per germline. CDR3 length equals 14 residues. Here the CDR3 reads CASSLTGVGREQYF. As DNA, the CDR3 is TGTGCCAGCAGCTTAACGGGAGTGGGTCGCGAGCAGTACTTC.

The rearrangement joins TRBV10-1 to TRBJ2-1; D perhaps matches TRBD2 (6 bases). The V end was cut by 6 bases, the J end by 2 bases, with 17 bases between. The CDR3 contains 16 residues. CDR1 WNHNN and CDR2 SYGVQD come from the germline V gene (reference sequence). In DNA form, the CDR3 reads TGCGCCAGCAGGGGTCCGGGGGAGAGCCCCTACAATGAGCAGTTCTTC. It translates to CASRGPGESPYNEQFF.

The CDR3 loop reads CAWEDGIYGYTF. The CDR3, as DNA: TGTGCCTGGGAAGACGGGATCTATGGCTACACCTTC. The chain links TRBV30 to TRBJ1-2; D not resolved. CDR1 is GTSNPN, CDR2 SVGIG, per germline (reference sequence). The CDR3 totals 12 residues. V lost 5 bases and J lost 4, with 11 bases in between. Full variable domain (missing parts from reference TRBV30 and TRBJ1-2): SQTIHQWPATLVQPVGSPLSLECTVEGTSNPNLYWYRQAAGRGLQLLFYSVGIGQISSEVPQNLSASRPQDRQFILSSKKLLLSDSGFYLCAWEDGIYGYTFGSGTRLTVV.

J is TRBJ2-1 and V is TRBV2; D gene unclear. The V end lost 3 bases, the J end lost 5 bases, and 8 bases lay between the germline ends. CDR1 and CDR2 from the germline V gene are SNHLY and FYNNEI. The CDR3 is 13 residues long. The CDR3 sequence: CASSDNRDNEQFF. The CDR3 nucleotides are TGTGCCAGCAGTGATAATCGGGACAATGAGCAGTTCTTC.

J is TRBJ1-6 and V is TRBV6-6, with 7 bases lining up with TRBD1. V was pared by 2 bases and J by 7 bases, with 5 bases of the junction left unmatched. CDR1 is MNHNY, CDR2 SVGAGI, per germline (reference sequence). CDR3 length: 15 residues. The CDR3 is CASSYRQGENSPLHF. The CDR3 DNA reads as TGTGCCAGCAGTTACAGGCAGGGGGAGAATTCACCCCTCCACTTT.

V and J are TRBV28 and TRBJ1-4; no definite D call. The V gene's germline CDR1 is MDHEN and CDR2 SYDVKM. The V gene lost 3 bases and the J gene lost 10 bases, with 18 bases spanning the gap. This CDR3 region has 15 residues. CDR3 protein: CASSLVVGLDGKLFF. The CDR3 DNA sequence: TGTGCCAGCAGTTTGGTTGTAGGGCTGGACGGAAAACTGTTTTTT.

This clone was picked up one time. The identical CDR3 is also encoded by other nucleotide sequences in the sample. This chain joins TRBV5-1 and TRBJ2-5; the D gene is possibly TRBD1 (5 bases). The CDR3 length is 14 residues. Per the germline V gene, CDR1 is SGHRS and CDR2 is YFSETQ. V was clipped by 0 bases and J by 4 bases, with 10 bases between them. The CDR3 region has the DNA TGCGCCAGCAGCTTGGGACGGCAGGGAGAGACCCAGTACTTC. It translates to CASSLGRQGETQYF.

This chain connects TRBV19 to TRBJ2-7, with 12 bases matching TRBD2. CDR3 size: 14 residues. Germline V gene sequence: CDR1 LNHDA, CDR2 SQIVND (reference sequence). After removal of 8 bases from V and 2 bases from J, the junction contained 4 bases not matched to a gene. The CDR3 DNA reads as TGTGCCAGTGCCTCTAGCGGGGGGGCCTACGAGCAGTACTTC. It yields the protein CASASSGGAYEQYF.

This clone was seen a single time. The chain couples TRBV18 to TRBJ1-3; D possibly corresponds to TRBD1 (6 bases). Per the germline V gene, CDR1 is KGHSH and CDR2 is LQKENI. V lost 0 bases to trimming and J lost 0 bases, with 15 bases between them. This CDR3 has 18 residues. The CDR3: CASSPPGAGISSGNTIYF. CDR3 DNA: TGTGCCAGCTCACCACCGGGGGCAGGGATCAGCTCTGGAAACACCATATATTTT.

This chain joins TRBV10-3 and TRBJ2-3; 10 positions agree with TRBD1. The CDR3 has 16 amino acids. Germline-derived CDR1 and CDR2 are ENHRY and SYGVKD. The V gene end was trimmed by 3 bases and the J gene end by 4 bases; junction bases not matched to a gene: 7. DNA for the CDR3: TGTGCCATCAGTGACAAGGGACAGGGGATTTCAGATACGCAGTATTTT. Protein: CAISDKGQGISDTQYF.

This chain uses TRBV10-3 with TRBJ2-5; D is possibly TRBD1 or TRBD2 (5 bases each). With 6 bases removed from V and 1 base from J, the gap between germline ends came to 9 bases. This CDR3 contains 13 residues. Germline V gene sequence: CDR1 ENHRY, CDR2 SYGVKD. The CDR3 loop is CAISRDPQETQYF. DNA for the CDR3: TGTGCCATCAGCCGGGACCCCCAAGAGACCCAGTACTTC.

This rearrangement joins TRBV23-1 to TRBJ2-7; D possibly uses TRBD1 or TRBD2 (6 bases each). TRBV23-1 is reported as an ORF; its role is uncertain. Trimming stripped 2 bases from V and 4 bases from J, with 15 bases between. The CDR3 length is 15 residues. The chain's CDR3 is CASSQPSGARYEQYF. CDR3 nucleotides: TGCGCCAGCAGTCAACCTTCGGGGGCGCGGTACGAGCAGTACTTC.

This chain links TRBV13 with TRBJ2-1; 9 bases fit TRBD1. Losses at the gene ends were 5 bases for V and 0 bases for J; bases not matched to a gene: 2. From germline, CDR1 is PRHDT and CDR2 FYEKMQ (reference sequence). The CDR3 covers 15 residues. For the CDR3, the DNA is TGTGCCAGCAGCAGACAGGGGGGCTCCTACAATGAGCAGTTCTTC. Translated: CASSRQGGSYNEQFF.